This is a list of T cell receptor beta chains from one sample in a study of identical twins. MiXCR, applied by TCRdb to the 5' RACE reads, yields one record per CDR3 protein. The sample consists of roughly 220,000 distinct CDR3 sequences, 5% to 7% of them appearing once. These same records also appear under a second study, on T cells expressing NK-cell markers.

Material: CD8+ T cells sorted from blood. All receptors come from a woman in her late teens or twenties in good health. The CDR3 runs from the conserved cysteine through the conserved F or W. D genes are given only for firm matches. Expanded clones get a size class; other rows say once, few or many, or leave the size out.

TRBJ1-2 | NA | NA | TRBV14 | CASSQALYGYTF | TGTGCCAGCAGCCAAGCCTTATATGGCTACACCTTC
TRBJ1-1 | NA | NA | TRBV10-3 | CAISEYGMGEGDPIVSTEAFF | TGTGCCATCAGTGAGTATGGTATGGGCGAGGGGGACCCAATTGTGAGCACTGAAGCTTTCTTT
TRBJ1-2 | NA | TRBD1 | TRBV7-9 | CASSIGQGAFYGYTF | TGTGCCAGCAGCATTGGACAGGGGGCGTTCTATGGCTACACCTTC
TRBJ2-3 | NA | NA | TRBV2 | CASSDTDTQYF | TGTGCCAGCAGTGACACGGATACGCAGTATTTT
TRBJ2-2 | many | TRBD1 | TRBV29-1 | CSVKQGDTGELFF | TGCAGCGTTAAACAGGGGGACACCGGGGAGCTGTTTTTT
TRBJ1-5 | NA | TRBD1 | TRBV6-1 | CASSDYRGQQPQHF | TGTGCCAGCAGTGACTACAGGGGGCAACAGCCCCAGCATTTT
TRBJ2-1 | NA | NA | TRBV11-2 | CASSTEISHNEQFF | TGTGCCAGCAGCACTGAGATTTCCCACAATGAGCAGTTCTTC
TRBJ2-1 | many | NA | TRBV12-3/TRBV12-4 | CASSTAAPYNEQFF | TGTGCCAGCAGTACGGCGGCTCCCTACAATGAGCAGTTCTTC
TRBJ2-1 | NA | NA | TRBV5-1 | CASSFGGGEQFF | TGCGCCAGCAGCTTCGGGGGAGGTGAGCAGTTCTTC
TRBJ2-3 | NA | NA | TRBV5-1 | CASSPVLARDTQYF | TGCGCCAGCAGCCCCGTACTAGCTCGCGATACGCAGTATTTT
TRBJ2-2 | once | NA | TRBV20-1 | CSAGKAPGCTGELFF | TGCAGTGCGGGCAAGGCTCCGGGCTGCACCGGGGAGCTGTTTTTT
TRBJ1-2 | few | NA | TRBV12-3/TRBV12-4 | CASSLSRIYGYTF | TGTGCCAGCAGTTTAAGCAGAATCTATGGCTACACCTTC
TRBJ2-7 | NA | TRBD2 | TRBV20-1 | CSARGTSGGAFLYEQYF | TGCAGTGCTAGAGGGACTAGCGGGGGGGCTTTTCTCTACGAGCAGTACTTC
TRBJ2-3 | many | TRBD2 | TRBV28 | CASSFPRTSGSTDTQYF | TGTGCCAGCAGTTTCCCTAGGACTAGCGGGAGCACAGATACGCAGTATTTT
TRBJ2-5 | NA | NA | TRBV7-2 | CASSPRVQETQYF | TGTGCCAGCAGCCCTAGGGTCCAAGAGACCCAGTACTTC
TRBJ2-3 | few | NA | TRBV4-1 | CASSQDFDQSGSTDTQYF | TGCGCCAGCAGCCAAGATTTCGACCAGAGCGGTAGCACAGATACGCAGTATTTT
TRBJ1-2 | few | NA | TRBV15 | CATSRSFGANYGYTF | TGTGCCACCAGCAGGAGTTTCGGGGCTAACTATGGCTACACCTTC
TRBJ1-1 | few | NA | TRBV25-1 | CASSVTLTGRGAFF | TGTGCCAGCAGCGTTACCTTAACAGGGAGGGGGGCTTTCTTT
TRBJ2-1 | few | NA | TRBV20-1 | CSARGGLLNEQFF | TGCAGTGCTAGAGGCGGACTACTCAATGAGCAGTTCTTC
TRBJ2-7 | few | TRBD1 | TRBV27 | CASSPGTGGGEQYF | TGTGCCAGCAGTCCCGGGACAGGGGGCGGCGAGCAGTACTTC
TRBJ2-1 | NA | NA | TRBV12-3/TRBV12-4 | CASSFIRNEQFF | TGTGCCAGCAGTTTCATCCGCAATGAGCAGTTCTTC
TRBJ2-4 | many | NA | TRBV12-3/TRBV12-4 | CASSFGLPRGIQYF | TGTGCCAGCAGTTTTGGTCTACCGAGGGGCATTCAGTACTTC
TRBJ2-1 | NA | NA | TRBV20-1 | CSAWENEQFF | TGCAGTGCTTGGGAAAATGAGCAGTTCTTC